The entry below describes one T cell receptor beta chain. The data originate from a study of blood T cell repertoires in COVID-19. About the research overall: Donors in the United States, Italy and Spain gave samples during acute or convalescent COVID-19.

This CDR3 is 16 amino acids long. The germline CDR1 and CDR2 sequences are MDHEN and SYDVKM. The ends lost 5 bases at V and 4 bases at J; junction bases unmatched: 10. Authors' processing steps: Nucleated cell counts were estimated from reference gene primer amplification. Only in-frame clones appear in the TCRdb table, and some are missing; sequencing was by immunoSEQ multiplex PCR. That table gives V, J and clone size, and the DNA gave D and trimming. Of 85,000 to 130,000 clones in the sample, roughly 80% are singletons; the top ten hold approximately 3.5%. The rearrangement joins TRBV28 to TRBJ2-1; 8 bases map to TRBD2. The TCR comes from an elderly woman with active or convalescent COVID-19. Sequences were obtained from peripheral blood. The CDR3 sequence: CASSAQAGDLYNEQFF. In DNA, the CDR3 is TGTGCCAGCAGTGCCCAAGCGGGAGACTTATACAATGAGCAGTTCTTC. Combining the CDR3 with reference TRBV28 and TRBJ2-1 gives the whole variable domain DVKVTQSSRYLVKRTGEKVFLECVQDMDHENMFWYRQDPGLGLRLIYFSYDVKMKEKGDIPEGYSVSREKKERFSLILESASTNQTSMYLCASSAQAGDLYNEQFFGPGTRLTVL.